This T cell receptor beta chain was obtained from a study of beta chain features in type 1 diabetes. Study as a whole: Patients shared similar age, gender and cell yields with healthy donors. The study, taken as a whole, reports: The similarity of naive, central memory and Treg TCRB repertoires appeared greater among patients than among healthy donors. Insertions were fewer and deletions more numerous at VDJ junctions in type 1 diabetes patients.

V was shortened by 4 bases and J by 5 bases, with 17 bases between the two germline ends. Germline-derived CDR1 and CDR2 are SNHLY and FYNNEI. This CDR3 has 16 residues. This clone was observed a few times. Antigen specificity is unknown. Investigators reverse transcribed all isolated RNA, so they sequenced expressed TCRB transcripts. Sequenced by immunoSEQ multiplex PCR; TCRdb stores in-frame clones only, minus some. This table holds 860,000 or so clones, 15% to 20% found once. The material sequenced was naive CD4+ T cells from blood. The V gene is TRBV2, the J gene TRBJ2-2, with a possible D match to TRBD2 (6 bases). This sequence originates from a woman aged 18 to 35 in good health. The CDR3 loop reads CASSAPAGRGTGELFF. The CDR3 DNA is TGTGCCAGCAGTGCGCCTGCGGGAAGGGGTACCGGGGAGCTGTTTTTT.